This T cell receptor (beta chain) is from a study of pediatric ulcerative colitis (dated by TCRdb to between 2018 and 2020). Looking at the study overall: Among the ulcerative colitis patients, 6 or 7 had pancolitis and two had left-sided colitis, and histology in every patient was consistent with ulcerative colitis. By Pediatric Ulcerative Colitis Activity Index, two patients had mild disease, four had moderate disease and three had acute severe colitis. Under 10 newly diagnosed, treatment-naive pediatric ulcerative colitis patients and a handful of non-IBD control children each provided paired blood and rectal samples. The study at large found these results: Two rectal CDR3 clonotypes were detected in all ulcerative colitis patients and were not detected in any of the controls. The healthy control group was small, with only a few individuals. For technical reasons, blood samples from a couple of patients gave substantially fewer templates, and these samples were excluded from the blood-rectal overlap analysis. Significantly higher autologous blood-rectal clonal overlap was found in ulcerative colitis patients than in controls, which suggested increased T cell trafficking to inflamed tissue. Blood-derived T cells may have been included in the rectal pinch biopsies, particularly in patients with overt colitis. Rectal repertoire features separated controls, mild-moderate and acute severe colitis patients; acute severe colitis showed reduced rectal diversity due to clonal expansions. Because the repertoires came from total lymphocyte DNA, rare subsets such as regulatory T cells may have patterns that are not reflected.

To note about this clone: It has no known antigen specificity. Within one base of it there is no much larger clone, and no base qualities were kept.

During colonoscopy, one to two rectal pinch biopsies were obtained for research purposes. No immunosuppressive medication had been given to the ulcerative colitis patients before the diagnostic colonoscopy. Before DNA was isolated, the rectal biopsies underwent proteinase K digestion. The Wizard kit (Promega) was used to extract genomic DNA from both blood and intestinal samples. Compared with germline, V lacks 5 bases and J lacks 5 bases; bases without a gene match: 11. CDR1 SEHNR and CDR2 FQNEAQ are derived from the germline V gene (reference sequence). Reading from cysteine to phenylalanine, the CDR3 counts 16 amino acids. Kept here is only the CDR3 DNA, which spans 48 bases and is read in frame from base 1. Using the immunoSEQ TRB Survey service, rearranged CDR3 beta regions were amplified from genomic DNA with multiplex V and J primers. Survey-level sequencing depth of up to 500,000 reads per sample was used to keep depth equal across samples. The libraries were purified, combined into pools and sequenced with Illumina technology. The paper's processing steps were these. Productive clonality, sample overlap, pairwise scatters, CDR3 beta length, V/D/J gene usage and productiveness were all assessed with the immunoSEQ online tools. Alongside Shannon and Simpson indices, calculated diversity was computed as the number of unique rearrangements divided by total templates, multiplied by 100. Principal component analysis was performed on Z-score normalized data with the R prcomp function and the ggbiplot package. Morisita's index was used to quantify the clonal overlap between blood and rectum within each subject. TCRdb obtained this table from immuneACCESS and retained in-frame rearrangements with V and J assigned. These tables miss some clones; where compared with another copy, unresolved V genes account for less than half of the shortfall, and the remainder is unexplained. D and trimming were read from the DNA, whereas the V and J calls and clone size are those reported in that table. The sample data list around 18,000 clones, and under 75% of these were observed just once. Together, the top ten hold around 7% of the sample.

Sequenced input: gut tissue. The TCR comes from a boy aged 5-17 years with moderate ulcerative colitis. Recombination connected TRBV7-9 to TRBJ1-2, with 10 bases matching TRBD1. The sequenced DNA is TGTGCCAGCAGCCATACAACTGGACAGGGGGAATATGGCTACACCTTC. Its protein reads: CASSHTTGQGEYGYTF.